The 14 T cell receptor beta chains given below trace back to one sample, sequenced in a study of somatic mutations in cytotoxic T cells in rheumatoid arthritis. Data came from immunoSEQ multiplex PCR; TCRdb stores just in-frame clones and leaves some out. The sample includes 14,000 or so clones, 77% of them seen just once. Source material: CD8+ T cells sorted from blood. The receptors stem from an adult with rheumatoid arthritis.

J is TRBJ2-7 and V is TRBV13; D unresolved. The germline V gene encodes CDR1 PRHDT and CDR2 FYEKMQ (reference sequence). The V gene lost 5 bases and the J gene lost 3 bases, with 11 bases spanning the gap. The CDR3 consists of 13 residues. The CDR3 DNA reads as TGTGCCAGCAGCGCCTTTCCGGGCTACGAGCAGTACTTC. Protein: CASSAFPGYEQYF.

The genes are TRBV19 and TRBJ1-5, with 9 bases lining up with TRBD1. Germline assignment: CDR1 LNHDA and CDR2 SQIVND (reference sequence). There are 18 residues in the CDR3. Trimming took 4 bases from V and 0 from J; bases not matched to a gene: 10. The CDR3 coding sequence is TGTGCCAGTAGTAGTTCGGGACAGGGCCTATATAGCAATCAGCCCCAGCATTTT. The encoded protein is CASSSSGQGLYSNQPQHF.

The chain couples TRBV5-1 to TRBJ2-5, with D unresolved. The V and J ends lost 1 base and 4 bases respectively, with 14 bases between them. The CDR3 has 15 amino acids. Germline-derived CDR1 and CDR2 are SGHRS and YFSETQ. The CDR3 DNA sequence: TGCGCCAGCAGCTTGTTGATCCCGGTTGGAGAGACCCAGTACTTC. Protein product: CASSLLIPVGETQYF.

The CDR3 nucleotides read TGTGCCAGCTCGACAGGGACTGAAGCTTTCTTT. Residues: CASSTGTEAFF. The chain joins TRBV6-4 to TRBJ1-1, with TRBD1 matching 7 bases. The CDR3 runs 11 residues. Germline values: CDR1 MRHNA, CDR2 SNTAGT. Unmatched junction bases numbered 2, after V lost 8 bases and J lost 5 bases.

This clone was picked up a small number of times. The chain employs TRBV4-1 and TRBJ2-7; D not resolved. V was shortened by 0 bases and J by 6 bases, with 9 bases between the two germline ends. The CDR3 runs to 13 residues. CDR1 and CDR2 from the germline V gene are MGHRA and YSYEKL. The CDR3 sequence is CASSQDPGSEQYV. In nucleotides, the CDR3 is TGCGCCAGCAGCCAAGACCCAGGCAGCGAGCAGTACGTC.

Written as DNA, the CDR3 is TGTGCCAGCAGCCGAAAGACAGGGCCGAGCTCCTACGAGCAGTACTTC. It yields the protein CASSRKTGPSSYEQYF. This chain uses TRBV5-4 with TRBJ2-7; 7 bases map to TRBD1. CDR1 SGHNT and CDR2 YYREEE come from the germline V gene (reference sequence). The CDR3 covers 16 residues. V gave up 4 bases and J gave up 0 bases; unmatched junction bases: 10.

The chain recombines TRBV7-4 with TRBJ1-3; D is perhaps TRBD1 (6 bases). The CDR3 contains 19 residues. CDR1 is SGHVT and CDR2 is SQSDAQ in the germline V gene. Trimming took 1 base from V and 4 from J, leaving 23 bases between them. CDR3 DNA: TGTGCCAGCAGCTTAGGTAGCTCCCCTCAGGGGTTGTGGGGAAACACCATATATTTT. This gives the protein CASSLGSSPQGLWGNTIYF.

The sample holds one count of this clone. CDR3 sequence reads: CASSLGQGGVETQYF. The CDR3 bases are TGTGCCAGCAGCTTAGGACAGGGTGGCGTGGAGACCCAGTACTTC. The rearrangement joins TRBV11-2 to TRBJ2-5; 7 nucleotides line up with TRBD1. Germline trimming cut 1 base from V and 5 bases from J; bases unmatched to any gene: 7. CDR3 size: 15 residues. CDR1 and CDR2 from the germline V gene are SGHAT and FQNNGV. Variable domain in full (rest from reference TRBV11-2 and TRBJ2-5): EAGVAQSPRYKIIEKRQSVAFWCNPISGHATLYWYQQILGQGPKLLIQFQNNGVVDDSQLPKDRFSAERLKGVDSTLKIQPAKLEDSAVYLCASSLGQGGVETQYFGPGTRLLVL.

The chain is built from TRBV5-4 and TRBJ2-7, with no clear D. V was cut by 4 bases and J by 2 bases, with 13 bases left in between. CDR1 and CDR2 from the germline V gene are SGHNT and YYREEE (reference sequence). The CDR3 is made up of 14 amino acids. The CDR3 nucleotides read TGTGCCAGCAGCATAGCCGGGCCCCCCTACGAGCAGTACTTC. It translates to CASSIAGPPYEQYF.

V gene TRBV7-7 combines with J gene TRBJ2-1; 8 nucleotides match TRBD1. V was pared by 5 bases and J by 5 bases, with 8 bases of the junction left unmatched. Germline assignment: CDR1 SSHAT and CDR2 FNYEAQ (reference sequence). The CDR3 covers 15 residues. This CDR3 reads CASSLDRGRNNEQFF. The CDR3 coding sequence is TGTGCCAGCAGCCTCGACAGGGGCCGCAACAATGAGCAGTTCTTC.

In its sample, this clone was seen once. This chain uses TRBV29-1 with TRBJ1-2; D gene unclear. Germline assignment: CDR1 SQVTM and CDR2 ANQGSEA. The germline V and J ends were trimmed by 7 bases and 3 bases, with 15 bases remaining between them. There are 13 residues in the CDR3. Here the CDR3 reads CSAQSGRDYGYTF. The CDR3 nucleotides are TGCAGCGCTCAAAGTGGGAGGGACTATGGCTACACCTTC. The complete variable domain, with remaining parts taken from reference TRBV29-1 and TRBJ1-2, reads SAVISQKPSRDICQRGTSLTIQCQVDSQVTMMFWYRQQPGQSLTLIATANQGSEATYESGFVIDKFPISRPNLTFSTLTVSNMSPEDSSIYLCSAQSGRDYGYTFGSGTRLTVV.

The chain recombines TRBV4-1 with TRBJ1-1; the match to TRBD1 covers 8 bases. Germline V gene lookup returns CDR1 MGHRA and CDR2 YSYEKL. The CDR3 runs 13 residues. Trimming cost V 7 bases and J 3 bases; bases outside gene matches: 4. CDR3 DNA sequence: TGCGCCAGCACCAGGGGGCGAGACACTGAAGCTTTCTTT. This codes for CASTRGRDTEAFF.

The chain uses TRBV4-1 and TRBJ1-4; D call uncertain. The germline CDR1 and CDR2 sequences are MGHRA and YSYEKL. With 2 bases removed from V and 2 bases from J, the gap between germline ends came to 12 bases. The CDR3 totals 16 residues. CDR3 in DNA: TGCGCCAGCAGCCAACCAGCGGGCAACACTAATGAAAAACTGTTTTTT. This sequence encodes CASSQPAGNTNEKLFF.

CDR3 sequence reads: CASSQEGQGSTDTQYF. The CDR3 nucleotides are TGCGCCAGCAGCCAAGAAGGGCAGGGCAGCACAGATACGCAGTATTTT. The chain joins TRBV4-1 to TRBJ2-3; tentative D call: TRBD1 (5 bases). V was trimmed by 0 bases and J by 0 bases, leaving 10 bases between them. This CDR3 is built from 16 residues. Germline-derived CDR1 and CDR2 are MGHRA and YSYEKL.